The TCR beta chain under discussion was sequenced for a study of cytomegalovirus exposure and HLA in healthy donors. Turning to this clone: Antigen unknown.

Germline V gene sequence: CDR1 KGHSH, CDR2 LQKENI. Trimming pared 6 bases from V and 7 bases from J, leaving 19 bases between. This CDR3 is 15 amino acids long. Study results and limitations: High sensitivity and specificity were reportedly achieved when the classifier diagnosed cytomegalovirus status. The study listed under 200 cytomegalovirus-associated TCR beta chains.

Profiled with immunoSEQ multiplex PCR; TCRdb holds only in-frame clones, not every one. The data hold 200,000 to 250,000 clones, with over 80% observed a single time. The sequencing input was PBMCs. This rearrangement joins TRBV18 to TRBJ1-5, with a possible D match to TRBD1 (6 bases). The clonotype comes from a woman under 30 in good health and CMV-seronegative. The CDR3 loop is CASSPRGKGIQPQHF. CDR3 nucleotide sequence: TGTGCCAGCTCGCCGAGGGGGAAGGGGATCCAGCCCCAGCATTTT. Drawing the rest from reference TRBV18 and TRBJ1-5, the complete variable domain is NAGVMQNPRHLVRRRGQEARLRCSPMKGHSHVYWYRQLPEEGLKFMVYLQKENIIDESGMPKERFSAEFPKEGPSILRIQQVVRGDSAAYFCASSPRGKGIQPQHFGDGTRLSIL.